This T cell receptor (beta chain) is from a study of cytotoxic CD8 clonotypes in ibrutinib-treated CLL. Study context: Recorded responses included approximately 25 partial and 2 complete; following median roughly 70 months, approximately 14 stayed remitted and roughly 12 progressed. Response specimens were obtained following a median treatment duration of around 12 months, with a range of 6 to 36. Each sample contained, on average, approximately 230,000 productive templates and 75,000 to 95,000 productive rearrangements. Study-wide findings and caveats: Clonality was higher at baseline than in age-matched healthy donors and tracked circulating CD8+ T-cell counts.

Germline V gives CDR1 LGHNA, CDR2 YNFKEQ. Trimming stripped 4 bases from V and 5 bases from J, with 22 bases between. This CDR3 comprises 17 residues. This clone was picked up one time. Its antigen is unidentified. TCRdb's table, derived via immunoSEQ multiplex PCR, lists solely in-frame clones and lacks some. The sample shows 150,000 to 200,000 clones, around nine tenths of them seen only once. V and J are TRBV4-2 and TRBJ2-3, with D perhaps TRBD2 (6 bases). The source of this sequence is a human donor with chronic lymphocytic leukemia. The sample consisted of PBMCs, taken at disease progression, from a patient treated with ibrutinib. CDR3 DNA sequence: TGTGCCAGCAGCCCAGAGGGTGGCCAGCGGAGGGAAGATACGCAGTATTTT. The encoded protein is CASSPEGGQRREDTQYF.